This TCR beta chain was observed in a study of spatial heterogeneity in lung cancer. As for the study in general: The donor population consisted of 72 patients with untreated, early-stage non-small cell lung cancer. Where present, follow-up PBMC were sequenced a median of about 2 years after resection.

Documented time point: blood at routine non-recurrence follow-up after resection. Frozen PBMC, nontumor lung or tumor provided whole RNA, which was sequenced unsorted. With respect to this clonotype: This sequence may be a read error, since a much larger clone differs from it by one base.

This CDR3 has 16 residues. Germline assignment: CDR1 SGHTA and CDR2 FQGNSA. Every cDNA TCR molecule received its own unique molecular identifier. MiXCR was run by TCRdb on the 5' RACE reads, yielding one entry per CDR3 protein. The table has 60,000 to 85,000 distinct CDR3 sequences, nearly 9% seen once. The receptor was derived from a female donor with early-stage non-small cell lung cancer. The V call is TRBV7-2, the J call TRBJ2-6; no clear D. This specimen consisted of PBMCs, obtained at follow-up. The CDR3 nucleotides read TGTGCCGGCAGCTTACCGGCCAGTCCGAGGGCCAACGTCCTGACTTTC. Encoded protein: CAGSLPASPRANVLTF.